This section outlines one TCR beta chain sequence together with its context. Its antigen is currently unknown. The PCR used 60 Vbeta and 13 Jbeta primers. Produced via immunoSEQ multiplex PCR; TCRdb's table is partial and in-frame only. The profile shows 150,000 to 200,000 clones, about 88% of them singletons. The entry originates in a study of cytomegalovirus exposure and HLA in healthy donors. General study points: Some TCR beta chains (164 of them) were listed as cytomegalovirus-associated.

Germline V gives CDR1 SEHNR, CDR2 FQNEAQ (reference sequence). This CDR3 has 16 residues. The J segment lost 5 bases and the V segment lost 4 bases, leaving 10 bases of the junction unmatched. Sequenced material: PBMCs. The sequence was obtained from a girl under two years old in good health and CMV-seronegative. The J gene is TRBJ2-5, the V gene TRBV7-9; 10 positions agree with TRBD1. The CDR3 is CASSSNPGQGRETQYF. The CDR3, as DNA: TGTGCCAGCAGCTCCAACCCGGGACAGGGGCGGGAGACCCAGTACTTC.